A selection of T cell receptor beta chains follows, all from one sample in a study of chemoradiotherapy in HPV16-positive cancers. The data were produced by immunoSEQ multiplex PCR, yet TCRdb's version contains in-frame clones alone and is incomplete. The table has around 9,200 clones, around 80% seen once. This sample was taken from a patient who underwent chemoradiotherapy. Receptors originate from a human donor with HPV-associated anogenital cancer. CDR3s include the opening cysteine and the closing phenylalanine or tryptophan. D genes are given only for firm matches. A row's size may be missing; if present it is once, few, many or a size class.

d_gene,j_gene,v_gene,abundance,CDR3aa,CDR3nt
-,TRBJ2-7,TRBV30,-,CAWSVGLGSYEQYF,TGTGCCTGGAGTGTAGGATTGGGGTCGTACGAGCAGTACTTC
TRBD2,TRBJ2-3,TRBV7-3,-,CASSPLALLAGVERDTQYF,TGTGCCAGCAGCCCTCTCGCCTTACTAGCGGGGGTCGAGAGGGATACGCAGTATTTT
-,TRBJ2-5,TRBV19,-,CASSILGGAKETQYF,TGTGCCAGTAGTATTTTAGGGGGGGCGAAAGAGACCCAGTACTTC
-,TRBJ2-5,TRBV7-2,once,CASSPTQGDETQYF,TGTGCCAGCAGCCCAACGCAGGGTGATGAGACCCAGTACTTC
-,TRBJ2-2,TRBV7-3,-,CASSLGGNRARTGELFF,TGTGCCAGCAGCTTGGGGGGGAACAGGGCTCGCACCGGGGAGCTGTTTTTT
TRBD2,TRBJ2-5,TRBV2,-,CASSRLRGVQETQYF,TGTGCCAGCTCTAGGTTGCGGGGGGTCCAAGAGACCCAGTACTTC
-,TRBJ1-1,TRBV7-3,-,CASSPSLNTEAFF,TGTGCCAGCAGCCCCTCACTGAACACTGAAGCTTTCTTT
TRBD1,TRBJ2-2,TRBV11-2,-,CASSLGPRDRVTGELFF,TGTGCCAGCAGCTTAGGACCCCGGGACAGAGTCACCGGGGAGCTGTTTTTT
-,TRBJ2-2,TRBV27,-,CASSLYTGELFF,TGTGCCAGCAGTCTCTACACCGGGGAGCTGTTTTTT
-,TRBJ1-5,TRBV2,few,CASSDRVINQPQHF,TGTGCCAGCAGTGACAGGGTGATCAATCAGCCCCAGCATTTT
TRBD1,TRBJ1-6,TRBV6-6,few,CASSYGDRGNSPLHF,TGTGCCAGCAGTTATGGGGACAGGGGTAATTCACCCCTCCACTTT
-,TRBJ2-7,TRBV9,few,CASSVGHESYEQYF,TGTGCCAGCAGCGTCGGGCACGAGTCCTACGAGCAGTACTTC
-,TRBJ2-1,TRBV7-2,-,CASSLIEWRNEQFF,TGTGCCAGCAGCTTAATAGAGTGGCGGAATGAGCAGTTCTTC
-,TRBJ1-3,TRBV30,once,CAWSVRRGASGNTIYF,TGTGCCTGGAGTGTACGCAGGGGAGCGTCTGGAAACACCATATATTTT
-,TRBJ1-2,TRBV19,-,CASSQGPNNYGYTF,TGTGCCAGTAGTCAAGGGCCAAATAACTATGGCTACACCTTC
-,TRBJ1-5,TRBV23-1,-,CASSQGTFRTTTVYSNQPQHF,TGCGCCAGCAGTCAGGGGACATTCCGTACCACGACAGTATATAGCAATCAGCCCCAGCATTTT
TRBD1,TRBJ2-1,TRBV9,once,CASSVGTGISFGQNEQFF,TGTGCCAGCAGCGTAGGGACAGGGATATCGTTCGGTCAAAATGAGCAGTTCTTC
-,TRBJ2-7,TRBV7-8,-,CASSLVRSGDDEQYF,TGTGCCAGCAGCTTAGTACGTTCGGGGGACGACGAGCAGTACTTC
-,TRBJ1-2,TRBV6-1,-,CASSITGLNGYTF,TGTGCCAGCAGTATAACAGGGTTAAATGGCTACACCTTC
TRBD1,TRBJ1-2,TRBV7-3,once,CASSPTGGSYGYTF,TGTGCCAGCAGCCCTACAGGGGGAAGCTATGGCTACACCTTC
-,TRBJ1-6,TRBV28,-,CASSLFRSSYNSPLHF,TGTGCCAGCAGTTTATTCCGGAGCTCCTATAATTCACCCCTCCACTTT
-,TRBJ1-2,TRBV5-4,-,CASSSGTNYGYTF,TGTGCCAGCAGTTCTGGGACGAACTATGGCTACACCTTC
-,TRBJ2-7,TRBV27,-,CASSLSHGGEQYF,TGTGCCAGCAGTTTATCCCACGGAGGGGAGCAGTACTTC
-,TRBJ2-5,TRBV7-3,-,CASSRSVGAGEQYF,TGTGCCAGCAGCCGTAGTGTGGGGGCAGGGGAGCAGTACTTC
-,TRBJ2-1,TRBV11-2,-,CASSFLRVAGGTPRLPFF,-
-,TRBJ2-7,TRBV27,-,CASSSHGTYEQYF,TGTGCCAGCAGTTCTCACGGAACCTACGAGCAGTACTTC
TRBD2,TRBJ2-4,TRBV5-4,-,CASKMRGALDIQYF,TGTGCCAGCAAAATGCGGGGGGCCCTAGACATTCAGTACTTC
-,TRBJ1-2,TRBV29-1,-,CSVEVPGGPRAGYGYTF,TGCAGCGTTGAAGTGCCCGGCGGGCCGAGGGCAGGGTATGGCTACACCTTC
-,TRBJ2-7,TRBV6-5,-,CASSLRDFRYSYEQYF,TGTGCCAGCAGTTTAAGGGACTTCCGGTACTCCTACGAGCAGTACTTC